The 14 T cell receptor beta chains given below trace back to one sample, sequenced in a study of CD8 T cells in Susac syndrome. Random hexamers primed reverse transcription of 0.5 to 1 ug RNA. TCRdb analysed the immunoSEQ multiplex PCR reads with MiXCR anew, one entry per CDR3 protein. The sample lists fewer than 200,000 distinct CDR3 sequences, roughly nine tenths seen once, with approximately 0.086% in the top ten. Input material: CD4+ T cells from PBMCs. The origin of the receptors is a human donor with Susac syndrome.

The V call is TRBV20-1, the J call TRBJ2-5; D not resolved. CDR3 length: 14 residues. Deletions cut 5 bases from V and 0 bases from J, with 13 bases between. Germline V gene sequence: CDR1 DFQATT, CDR2 SNEGSKA (reference sequence). In DNA, the CDR3 is TGCAGTGCTCCTCTTAGGGCCAACCAAGAGACCCAGTACTTC. Its translation is CSAPLRANQETQYF.

CDR3 DNA: TGTGCCAGCAGCTTATACTCAACTAATGAAAAACTGTTTTTT. Protein sequence: CASSLYSTNEKLFF. The chain employs TRBV7-2 and TRBJ1-4, with no clear D. The V gene lost 2 bases and the J gene lost 0 bases, with 4 bases spanning the gap. Germline V gene sequence: CDR1 SGHTA, CDR2 FQGNSA. The CDR3 has 14 amino acids.

This clonotype was observed once. This chain uses TRBV9 with TRBJ1-1; D is possibly TRBD1 (5 bases). Germline CDR1 is SGDLS and CDR2 is YYNGEE. This CDR3 spans 13 amino acids. V lost 0 bases, J lost 5 bases, and 8 bases lay in between. The CDR3 region is CASSVARGTEAFF. The CDR3 nucleotides read TGTGCCAGCAGCGTAGCTCGGGGGACTGAAGCTTTCTTT.

The chain employs TRBV10-2 and TRBJ2-3; 12 nucleotides match TRBD2. The CDR3 covers 17 residues. The V gene end was trimmed by 3 bases and the J gene end by 2 bases; junction bases not matched to a gene: 6. The germline gives CDR1 WSHSY, CDR2 SAAADI. For the CDR3, the DNA is TGCGCCAGCAGTGAACGGACTAGCGGGACCTACACAGATACGCAGTATTTT. Amino acids: CASSERTSGTYTDTQYF.

The chain uses TRBV6-5 and TRBJ2-7; weak D call: TRBD2 (5 bases). V lost 7 bases and J 7 bases, leaving 20 bases between the germline ends. Germline V gene lookup returns CDR1 MNHEY and CDR2 SVGAGI. This CDR3 has 14 amino acids. The chain's CDR3 is CASTPLFGVKEQYF. CDR3 nucleotide sequence: TGTGCCAGCACGCCCCTTTTCGGGGTGAAAGAGCAGTACTTC.

V and J are TRBV7-3 and TRBJ2-1, with 12 bases lining up with TRBD2. With V trimmed by 1 base and J by 7 bases, 2 bases remained unmatched. CDR1 and CDR2 (germline): SGHTA, FQGTGA. The CDR3 consists of 15 residues. Here the CDR3 DNA reads TGTGCCAGCAGCTTAAGGCTAGCGGGAGGGAATGAGCAGTTCTTC. It codes for CASSLRLAGGNEQFF.

The V and J genes are TRBV29-1 and TRBJ1-5, with no clear D. CDR3 size: 13 residues. The V end was cut by 0 bases, the J end by 0 bases, with 3 bases between. Germline CDR1 and CDR2: SQVTM and ANQGSEA. The DNA for the CDR3 is TGCAGCGTTGAAGAAGGTAGCAATCAGCCCCAGCATTTT. Protein: CSVEEGSNQPQHF.

V usage is TRBV5-4 and J usage is TRBJ2-1; 11 bases are a match to TRBD1. The germline gives CDR1 SGHNT, CDR2 YYREEE (reference sequence). Losses at the gene ends were 4 bases for V and 8 bases for J; bases not matched to a gene: 8. This CDR3 spans 15 amino acids. Written as DNA, the CDR3 is TGTGCCAGCAGCCCCGGGACAGGGGGACGCTATGAGCAGTTCTTC. This encodes CASSPGTGGRYEQFF.

This sequence joins TRBV2 and TRBJ2-7; D is unclear. The V gene's germline CDR1 is SNHLY and CDR2 FYNNEI. This CDR3 has 11 residues. Trimming took off 6 bases at V and 3 bases at J, with 6 bases between the two ends. This CDR3 is CASRNNYEQYF. CDR3 coding DNA: TGTGCCAGCAGGAACAACTACGAGCAGTACTTC. Complete variable domain (other parts from reference TRBV2 and TRBJ2-7): EPEVTQTPSHQVTQMGQEVILRCVPISNHLYFYWYRQILGQKVEFLVSFYNNEISEKSEIFDDQFSVERPDGSNFTLKIRSTKLEDSAMYFCASRNNYEQYFGPGTRLTVT.

The chain carries TRBV28 and TRBJ2-1, with TRBD2 identical over 16 bases. Germline V gene sequence: CDR1 MDHEN, CDR2 SYDVKM. The ends lost 5 bases at V and 5 bases at J; junction bases unmatched: 3. CDR3 length: 16 residues. CDR3 sequence (DNA): TGTGCCAGCAGTGGGACTAGCGGGAGGGCCGACAATGAGCAGTTCTTC. Protein: CASSGTSGRADNEQFF. The full variable domain, its missing parts supplied by reference TRBV28 and TRBJ2-1, is DVKVTQSSRYLVKRTGEKVFLECVQDMDHENMFWYRQDPGLGLRLIYFSYDVKMKEKGDIPEGYSVSREKKERFSLILESASTNQTSMYLCASSGTSGRADNEQFFGPGTRLTVL.

The chain employs TRBV21-1 and TRBJ2-5; TRBD2, the table's D call, was not compared with the DNA. TRBV21-1 represents a pseudogene. The CDR3 is made up of 18 amino acids. The CDR3 sequence: CASSKRGPRLATQETQYF. As DNA, the CDR3 is TGTGCCAGCAGCAAAAGAGGGCCCCGACTAGCGACCCAAGAGACCCAGTACTTC.

The rearrangement uses TRBV5-6 and TRBJ1-2; TRBD1 matches 9 bases. This CDR3 has 14 residues. Germline V lookup: CDR1 SGHDT, CDR2 YYEEEE. The J segment lost 4 bases and the V segment lost 5 bases, leaving 6 bases of the junction unmatched. The CDR3 spells CASRPQGALYGYTF. DNA for the CDR3: TGTGCCAGCAGGCCACAGGGGGCACTCTATGGCTACACCTTC.

V gene TRBV5-1 combines with J gene TRBJ2-7; a weak D match, TRBD1 (6 bases). This CDR3 spans 13 amino acids. Per germline, CDR1 SGHRS and CDR2 YFSETQ. V lost 5 bases, J lost 2 bases, and 11 bases lay in between. DNA for the CDR3: TGCGCCAGCAGATTCGAGGGGGCCTACGAGCAGTACTTC. Protein product: CASRFEGAYEQYF.

On this clonotype itself: Germline is not matched at one junction end, which may reflect a read error. V gene TRBV20-1 combines with J gene TRBJ1-5; perhaps TRBD1 as D (5 bases). CDR1 DFQATT and CDR2 SNEGSKA come from the germline V gene (reference sequence). CDR3 length: 11 residues. The CDR3 coding sequence is TGCAGTGCGGGGGAGCCTTGGCCCCAGCGTTTT. Its translation: CSAGEPWPQRF.